These 20 T cell receptor beta chains originate from one sample sequenced in a study of T cell changes during pregnancy in multiple sclerosis. Sequencing was performed with immunoSEQ multiplex PCR; in TCRdb, only in-frame clones are kept and a portion is missing. In the table there are roughly 40,000 clones, roughly nine tenths of which are singletons. The sequences come from CD8+ T cells from peripheral blood mononuclear cells, collected before pregnancy. All receptors come from a female donor with multiple sclerosis, enrolled in a pregnancy study.

The CDR3 is CASSAPSSGSASSYNEQFF. The CDR3 region has the DNA TGTGCCAGCTCAGCCCCGAGTAGCGGGAGCGCTAGCTCCTACAATGAGCAGTTCTTC. The chain combines TRBV18 with TRBJ2-1; 9 bases are shared with TRBD2. The junction had 14 bases not matched to a gene; V was cut back by 5 bases and J by 0 bases. Germline V gene sequence: CDR1 KGHSH, CDR2 LQKENI. The CDR3 consists of 19 residues.

The genes are TRBV7-9 and TRBJ2-3, with 10 bases identical to TRBD2. CDR1 and CDR2 (germline): SEHNR, FQNEAQ (reference sequence). V lost 5 bases and J lost 1; bases outside the gene matches: 3. The CDR3 has 15 residues. The CDR3, as DNA: TGTGCCAGCAGCCCTAGCGGGAGCGGCACAGATACGCAGTATTTT. Its translation: CASSPSGSGTDTQYF.

The chain links TRBV7-3 to TRBJ2-7, with D possibly being TRBD2 (5 bases). The CDR3 contains 15 residues. CDR1 and CDR2 from the germline V gene are SGHTA and FQGTGA. V lost 1 base, J lost 5 bases, and 15 bases lay in between. The chain's CDR3 is CASSLKGRFSHEQYF. The CDR3 region has the DNA TGTGCCAGCAGCTTAAAAGGGAGATTTTCCCACGAGCAGTACTTC.

The genes are TRBV4-1 and TRBJ2-7; tentative D call: TRBD2 (5 bases). This CDR3 is 19 amino acids long. Germline V gene lookup returns CDR1 MGHRA and CDR2 YSYEKL. V was shortened by 0 bases and J by 0 bases, with 21 bases between the two germline ends. CDR3 coding DNA: TGCGCCAGCAGCCAAGATCAGCGGCCCGTCAGCCCCCTCTCCTACGAGCAGTACTTC. It codes for CASSQDQRPVSPLSYEQYF.

This clone was seen once. The chain carries TRBV7-6 and TRBJ2-7; tentative D call: TRBD1 (5 bases). The germline CDR1 and CDR2 sequences are SGHVS and FNYEAQ. Trimming took off 2 bases at V and 3 bases at J, with 14 bases between the two ends. The CDR3 covers 15 residues. CDR3 DNA: TGTGCCAGCAGCTTAAAGGGGAACTACCTCTACGAGCAGTACTTC. Amino acids: CASSLKGNYLYEQYF.

The V and J genes are TRBV19 and TRBJ2-7, with 7 bases identical to TRBD1. This CDR3 contains 15 residues. Looked up from germline, CDR1 is LNHDA and CDR2 is SQIVND (reference sequence). Trimming cost V 1 base and J 1 base; bases outside gene matches: 4. The CDR3 sequence is CASSIVMGQSYEQYF. As DNA, the CDR3 is TGTGCCAGTAGTATAGTAATGGGACAGTCCTACGAGCAGTACTTC.

This sequence joins TRBV5-1 and TRBJ2-1; no definite D call. The CDR3 contains 13 residues. The germline V gene encodes CDR1 SGHRS and CDR2 YFSETQ. The V gene lost 4 bases and the J gene lost 13 bases, with 18 bases spanning the gap. The CDR3 coding sequence is TGCGCCAGCAGCCCTTTGGGTGGGCCTTACCAGTTCTTC. It yields the protein CASSPLGGPYQFF.

The rearrangement joins TRBV2 to TRBJ2-5, with 14 bases fitting TRBD2. The CDR3 is 19 residues long. Unmatched junction bases numbered 16, after V lost 6 bases and J lost 4 bases. Germline assignment: CDR1 SNHLY and CDR2 FYNNEI. The CDR3 loop is CASRASGTSGSIRGETQYF. CDR3 in DNA: TGTGCCAGCAGAGCCTCCGGGACTAGCGGGAGTATACGAGGAGAGACCCAGTACTTC.

The chain is built from TRBV6-6 and TRBJ1-3; maybe TRBD1 (5 bases). There are 12 residues in the CDR3. Germline-derived CDR1 and CDR2 are MNHNY and SVGAGI (reference sequence). V lost 4 bases and J 5 bases, leaving 6 bases between the germline ends. The CDR3 DNA is TGTGCCAGCAGTTTGGACAGAAACACCATATATTTT. It translates to CASSLDRNTIYF.

The rearrangement joins TRBV28 to TRBJ1-1; D possibly corresponds to TRBD1 (5 bases). The CDR3 covers 13 residues. The V gene lost 5 bases and the J gene lost 3 bases, with 10 bases spanning the gap. Germline V gene lookup returns CDR1 MDHEN and CDR2 SYDVKM. The CDR3 loop reads CASSPGLYTEAFF. The CDR3 DNA follows: TGTGCCAGCAGTCCGGGACTCTACACTGAAGCTTTCTTT.

The chain employs TRBV2 and TRBJ1-4, with D unresolved. V lost 2 bases and J 0 bases, leaving 10 bases between the germline ends. CDR3 length: 16 residues. CDR1 is SNHLY and CDR2 is FYNNEI in the germline V gene. The CDR3 is CASSEYLAATNEKLFF. CDR3 coding DNA: TGTGCCAGCAGTGAATATTTGGCGGCAACTAATGAAAAACTGTTTTTT.

This clone was counted only a few times. The chain links TRBV4-2 to TRBJ1-1, with no clear D. Germline V gene sequence: CDR1 LGHNA, CDR2 YNFKEQ. CDR3 length equals 13 residues. Trimming cost V 3 bases and J 2 bases, with 7 bases left between them. In DNA, the CDR3 is TGTGCCAGCAGCCAGACGGGAAACACTGAAGCTTTCTTT. Protein product: CASSQTGNTEAFF.

This chain connects TRBV9 to TRBJ1-4; 9 nucleotides line up with TRBD1. This CDR3 has 15 amino acids. V lost 6 bases to trimming and J lost 7 bases; unmatched junction nucleotides: 10. Looked up from germline, CDR1 is SGDLS and CDR2 is YYNGEE. CDR3 coding DNA: TGTGCCAGCACCCAACAGGGGGCATTAGGTGAAAAACTGTTTTTT. It is translated as CASTQQGALGEKLFF.

The chain has TRBV11-1 and TRBJ1-4; 7 nucleotides align to TRBD1. V dropped 4 bases and J dropped 3; count of bases not matched to a gene: 2. The CDR3 covers 14 residues. Germline lookup yields CDR1 SGHAT and CDR2 FQDESV (reference sequence). For the CDR3, the DNA is TGTGCCAGCAGCTCCGGGACAGCTAATGAAAAACTGTTTTTT. Translated, it gives CASSSGTANEKLFF.

The rearrangement uses TRBV27 and TRBJ2-2; TRBD2 aligns across 10 bases. Unmatched junction bases numbered 10, after V lost 7 bases and J lost 8 bases. This CDR3 is 15 amino acids long. From germline, CDR1 is MNHEY and CDR2 SMNVEV (reference sequence). Here the CDR3 reads CASKRAGGPGGELFF. The CDR3 coding sequence is TGTGCCAGCAAAAGAGCGGGAGGGCCTGGTGGGGAGCTGTTTTTT.

The chain employs TRBV13 and TRBJ2-7, with no clear D. The germline V and J ends were trimmed by 0 bases and 1 base, with 4 bases remaining between them. The CDR3 runs 13 residues. The germline V gene encodes CDR1 PRHDT and CDR2 FYEKMQ (reference sequence). Here the CDR3 DNA reads TGTGCCAGCAGCTTAGGACAGTCCTACGAGCAGTACTTC. Its protein is CASSLGQSYEQYF.

V usage is TRBV6-1 and J usage is TRBJ2-7; tentatively, D is TRBD2 (5 bases). V lost 1 base to trimming and J lost 2 bases, with 15 bases between them. This CDR3 has 16 residues. Germline V gene sequence: CDR1 MNHNS, CDR2 SASEGT. The CDR3 loop is CASSEEARVYAYEQYF. The CDR3 nucleotides read TGTGCCAGCAGTGAAGAGGCGCGGGTTTATGCCTACGAGCAGTACTTC.

The chain is built from TRBV28 and TRBJ2-5; 8 positions agree with TRBD1. The CDR3 covers 15 residues. The germline V gene has CDR1 MDHEN and CDR2 SYDVKM. Losses at the gene ends were 3 bases for V and 8 bases for J; bases not matched to a gene: 11. CDR3 nucleotide sequence: TGTGCCAGCAGTTTGAGCCAGGGGGCAAAAGTAACCCAGTACTTC. Its protein product is CASSLSQGAKVTQYF.

The chain couples TRBV7-9 to TRBJ1-4; 7 positions match TRBD1. This CDR3 spans 12 amino acids. The V and J ends lost 4 bases and 9 bases, in that order; junction bases with no gene match: 2. Germline V gene data show CDR1 as SEHNR and CDR2 as FQNEAQ (reference sequence). CDR3 sequence: CASSSTGQKLFF. In DNA form, the CDR3 reads TGTGCCAGCAGCTCGACAGGGCAAAAACTGTTTTTT.

In this sample, this clone turned up once. V gene TRBV23-1 combines with J gene TRBJ2-3; 10 bases map to TRBD2. TRBV23-1 counts as an open reading frame of uncertain function. Trimming took 5 bases from V and 4 from J; bases not matched to a gene: 12. This CDR3 comprises 17 residues. CDR3 amino acids: CASSGREREGVADTQYF. In nucleotides, the CDR3 is TGCGCCAGCAGTGGCAGGGAGCGGGAGGGTGTCGCAGATACGCAGTATTTT.